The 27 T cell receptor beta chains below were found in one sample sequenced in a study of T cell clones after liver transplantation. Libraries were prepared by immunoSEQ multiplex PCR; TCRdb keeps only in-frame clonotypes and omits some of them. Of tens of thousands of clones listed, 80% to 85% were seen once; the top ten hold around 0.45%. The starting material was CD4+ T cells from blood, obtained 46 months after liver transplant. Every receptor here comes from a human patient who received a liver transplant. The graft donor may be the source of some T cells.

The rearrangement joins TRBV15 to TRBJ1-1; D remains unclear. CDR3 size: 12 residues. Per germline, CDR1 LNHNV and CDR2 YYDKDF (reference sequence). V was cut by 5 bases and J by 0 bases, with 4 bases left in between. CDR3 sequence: CATSGLNTEAFF. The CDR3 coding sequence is TGTGCCACCAGCGGATTGAACACTGAAGCTTTCTTT. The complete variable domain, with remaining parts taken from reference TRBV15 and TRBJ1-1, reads DAMVIQNPRYQVTQFGKPVTLSCSQTLNHNVMYWYQQKSSQAPKLLFHYYDKDFNNEADTPDNFQSRRPNTSFCFLDIRSPGLGDTAMYLCATSGLNTEAFFGQGTRLTVV.

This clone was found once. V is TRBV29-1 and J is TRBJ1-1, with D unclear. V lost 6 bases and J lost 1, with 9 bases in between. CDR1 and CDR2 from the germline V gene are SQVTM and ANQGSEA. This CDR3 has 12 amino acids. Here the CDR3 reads CSVKIRNTEAFF. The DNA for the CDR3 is TGCAGCGTGAAAATCCGGAACACTGAAGCTTTCTTT. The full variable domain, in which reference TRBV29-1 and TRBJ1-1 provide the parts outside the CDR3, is SAVISQKPSRDICQRGTSLTIQCQVDSQVTMMFWYRQQPGQSLTLIATANQGSEATYESGFVIDKFPISRPNLTFSTLTVSNMSPEDSSIYLCSVKIRNTEAFFGQGTRLTVV.

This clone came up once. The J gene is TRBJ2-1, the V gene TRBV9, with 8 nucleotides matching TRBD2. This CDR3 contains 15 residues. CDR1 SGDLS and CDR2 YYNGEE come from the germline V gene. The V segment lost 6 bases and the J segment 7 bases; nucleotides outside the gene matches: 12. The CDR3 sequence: CASTGGTRPWNEQFF. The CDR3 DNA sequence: TGTGCCAGCACGGGGGGGACTAGACCGTGGAATGAGCAGTTCTTC.

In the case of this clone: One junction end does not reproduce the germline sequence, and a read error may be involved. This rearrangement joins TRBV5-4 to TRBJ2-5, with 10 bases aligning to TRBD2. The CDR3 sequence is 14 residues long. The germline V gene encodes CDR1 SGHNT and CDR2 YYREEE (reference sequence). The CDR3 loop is CASSLGLAGEAQYF. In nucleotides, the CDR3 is TGTGCCAGCAGCTTGGGGCTAGCGGGAGAGGCCCAGTACTTC.

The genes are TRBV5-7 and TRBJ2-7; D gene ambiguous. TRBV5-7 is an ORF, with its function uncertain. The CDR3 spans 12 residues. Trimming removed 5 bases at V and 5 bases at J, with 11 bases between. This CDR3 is CASRSAWDEQYF. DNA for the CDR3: TGTGCCAGCAGGTCCGCTTGGGACGAGCAGTACTTC.

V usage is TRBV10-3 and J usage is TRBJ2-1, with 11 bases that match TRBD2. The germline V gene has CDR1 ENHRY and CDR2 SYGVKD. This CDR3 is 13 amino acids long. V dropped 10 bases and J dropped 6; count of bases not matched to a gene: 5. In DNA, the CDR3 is TGTGCCACCAGCGGACTAGCGGGCAATGAGCAGTTCTTC. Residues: CATSGLAGNEQFF.

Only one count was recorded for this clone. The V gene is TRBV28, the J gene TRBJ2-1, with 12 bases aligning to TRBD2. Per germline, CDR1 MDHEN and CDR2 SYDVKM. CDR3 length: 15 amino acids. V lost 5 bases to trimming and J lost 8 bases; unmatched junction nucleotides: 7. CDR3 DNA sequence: TGTGCCAGCAGTATAAGACTAGCGGGAGTACATGAGCAGTTCTTC. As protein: CASSIRLAGVHEQFF.

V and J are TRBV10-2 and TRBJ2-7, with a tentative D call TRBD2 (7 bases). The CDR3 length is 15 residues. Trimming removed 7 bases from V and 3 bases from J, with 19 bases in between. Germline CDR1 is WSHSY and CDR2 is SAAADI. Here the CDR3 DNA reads TGCGCCAGCAAGGGGGGGCCTGGGACCATCTACGAGCAGTACTTC. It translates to CASKGGPGTIYEQYF.

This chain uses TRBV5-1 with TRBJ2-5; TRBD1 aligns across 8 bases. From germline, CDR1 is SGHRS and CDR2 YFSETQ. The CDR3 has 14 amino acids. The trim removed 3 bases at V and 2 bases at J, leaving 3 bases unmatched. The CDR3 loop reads CASSYRDRQETQYF. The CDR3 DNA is TGCGCCAGCAGCTACAGGGACAGGCAAGAGACCCAGTACTTC.

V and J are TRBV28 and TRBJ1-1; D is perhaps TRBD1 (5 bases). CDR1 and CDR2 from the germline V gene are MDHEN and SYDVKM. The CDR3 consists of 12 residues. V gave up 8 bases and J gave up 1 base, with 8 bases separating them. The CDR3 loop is CASWDGNTEAFF. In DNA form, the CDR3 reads TGTGCCAGCTGGGACGGGAACACTGAAGCTTTCTTT. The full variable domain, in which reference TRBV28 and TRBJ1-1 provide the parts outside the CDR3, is DVKVTQSSRYLVKRTGEKVFLECVQDMDHENMFWYRQDPGLGLRLIYFSYDVKMKEKGDIPEGYSVSREKKERFSLILESASTNQTSMYLCASWDGNTEAFFGQGTRLTVV.

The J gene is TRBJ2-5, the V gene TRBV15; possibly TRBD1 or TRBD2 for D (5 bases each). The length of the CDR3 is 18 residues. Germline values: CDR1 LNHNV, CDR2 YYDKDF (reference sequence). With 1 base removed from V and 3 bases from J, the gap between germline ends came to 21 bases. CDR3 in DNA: TGTGCCACCAGCAGAGTCCACCCTAGGGTGGGACGGAAAGAGACCCAGTACTTC. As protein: CATSRVHPRVGRKETQYF.

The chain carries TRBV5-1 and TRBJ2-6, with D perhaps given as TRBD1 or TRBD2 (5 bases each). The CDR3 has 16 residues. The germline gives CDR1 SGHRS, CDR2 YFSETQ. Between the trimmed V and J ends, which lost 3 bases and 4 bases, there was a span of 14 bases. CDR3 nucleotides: TGCGCCAGCAGCTCCCGGGACCATGGGGGGGCCAACGTCCTGACTTTC. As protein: CASSSRDHGGANVLTF. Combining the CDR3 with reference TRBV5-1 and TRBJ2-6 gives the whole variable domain KAGVTQTPRYLIKTRGQQVTLSCSPISGHRSVSWYQQTPGQGLQFLFEYFSETQRNKGNFPGRFSGRQFSNSRSEMNVSTLELGDSALYLCASSSRDHGGANVLTFGAGSRLTVL.

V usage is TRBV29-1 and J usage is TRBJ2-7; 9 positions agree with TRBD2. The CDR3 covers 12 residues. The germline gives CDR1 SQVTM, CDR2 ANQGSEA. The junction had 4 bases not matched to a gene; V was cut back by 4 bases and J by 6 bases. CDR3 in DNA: TGCAGCGTTGGGATAGCGGGAGTCGAGCAGTACTTC. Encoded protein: CSVGIAGVEQYF.

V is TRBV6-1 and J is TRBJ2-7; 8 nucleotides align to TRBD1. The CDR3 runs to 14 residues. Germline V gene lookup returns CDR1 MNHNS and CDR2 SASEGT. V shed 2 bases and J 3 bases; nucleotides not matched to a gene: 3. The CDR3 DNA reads TGTGCCAGCAGTGAACCAGGACAGGGCTACGAGCAGTACTTC. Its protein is CASSEPGQGYEQYF.

Written as DNA, the CDR3 is TGTGCCAGCAGTTACTCACAGCGGGAGGGGGAGTTCTTC. Protein product: CASSYSQREGEFF. The genes are TRBV6-5 and TRBJ2-1; 10 positions agree with TRBD2. Trimming at V came to 0 bases and at J to 14 bases, leaving 4 bases not matched to a gene. Germline V gene data show CDR1 as MNHEY and CDR2 as SVGAGI. The CDR3 is made up of 13 amino acids.

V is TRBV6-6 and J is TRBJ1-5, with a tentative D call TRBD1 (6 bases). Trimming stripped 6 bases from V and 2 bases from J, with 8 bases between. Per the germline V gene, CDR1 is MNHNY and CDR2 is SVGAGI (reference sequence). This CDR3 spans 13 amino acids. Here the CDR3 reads CASSPGGNQPQHF. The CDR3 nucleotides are TGTGCCAGCAGCCCAGGGGGCAATCAGCCCCAGCATTTT.

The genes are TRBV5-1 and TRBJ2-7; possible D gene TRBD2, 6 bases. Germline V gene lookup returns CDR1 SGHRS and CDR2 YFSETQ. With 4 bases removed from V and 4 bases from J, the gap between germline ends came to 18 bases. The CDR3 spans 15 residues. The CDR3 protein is CASSPLPGESYEQYF. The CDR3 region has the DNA TGCGCCAGCAGCCCCCTCCCGGGGGAAAGTTACGAGCAGTACTTC. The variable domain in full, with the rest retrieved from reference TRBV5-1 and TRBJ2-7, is KAGVTQTPRYLIKTRGQQVTLSCSPISGHRSVSWYQQTPGQGLQFLFEYFSETQRNKGNFPGRFSGRQFSNSRSEMNVSTLELGDSALYLCASSPLPGESYEQYFGPGTRLTVT.

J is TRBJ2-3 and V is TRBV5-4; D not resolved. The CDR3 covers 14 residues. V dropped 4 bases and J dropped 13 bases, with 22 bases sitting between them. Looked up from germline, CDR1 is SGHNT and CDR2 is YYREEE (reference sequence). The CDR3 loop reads CASSTRFPGYLEYF. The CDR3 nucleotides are TGTGCCAGCAGCACCCGTTTCCCCGGGTATTTGGAGTATTTT.

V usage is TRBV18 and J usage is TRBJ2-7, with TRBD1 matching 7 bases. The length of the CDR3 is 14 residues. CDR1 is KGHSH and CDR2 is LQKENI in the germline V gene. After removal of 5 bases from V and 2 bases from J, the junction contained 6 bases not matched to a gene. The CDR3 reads CASSLGQSTYEQYF. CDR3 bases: TGTGCCAGCTCATTGGGACAGAGCACCTACGAGCAGTACTTC.

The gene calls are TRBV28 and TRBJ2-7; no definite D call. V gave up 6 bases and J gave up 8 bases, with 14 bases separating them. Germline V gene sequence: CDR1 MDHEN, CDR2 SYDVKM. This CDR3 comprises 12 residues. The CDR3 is CASRPATGQQYF. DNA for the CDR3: TGTGCCAGCAGACCCGCTACCGGTCAGCAGTACTTC.

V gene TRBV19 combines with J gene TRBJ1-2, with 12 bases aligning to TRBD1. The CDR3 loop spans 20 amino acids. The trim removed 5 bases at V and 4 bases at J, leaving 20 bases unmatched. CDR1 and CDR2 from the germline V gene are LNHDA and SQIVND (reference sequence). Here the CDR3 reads CASSVMFPGQGARGVYGYTF. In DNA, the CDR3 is TGTGCCAGTAGTGTAATGTTCCCGGGACAGGGGGCGCGAGGTGTCTATGGCTACACCTTC.

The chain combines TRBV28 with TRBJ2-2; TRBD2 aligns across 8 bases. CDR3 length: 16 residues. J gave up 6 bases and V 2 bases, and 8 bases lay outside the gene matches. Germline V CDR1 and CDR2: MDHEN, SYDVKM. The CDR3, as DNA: TGTGCCAGCAGTTTACAAGCGGGAGTAAGATCCGGGGAGCTGTTTTTT. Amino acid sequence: CASSLQAGVRSGELFF. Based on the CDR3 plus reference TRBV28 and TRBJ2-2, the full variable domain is DVKVTQSSRYLVKRTGEKVFLECVQDMDHENMFWYRQDPGLGLRLIYFSYDVKMKEKGDIPEGYSVSREKKERFSLILESASTNQTSMYLCASSLQAGVRSGELFFGEGSRLTVL.

The chain's CDR3 is CASSLARFSRQGANTGELFF. The CDR3, as DNA: TGTGCCAGCAGCTTAGCGAGGTTTTCCCGACAGGGGGCCAACACCGGGGAGCTGTTTTTT. This chain uses TRBV7-2 with TRBJ2-2; TRBD1 agrees at 10 bases. After removal of 0 bases from V and 2 bases from J, the junction contained 12 bases not matched to a gene. There are 20 residues in the CDR3. Germline CDR1 SGHTA, CDR2 FQGNSA.

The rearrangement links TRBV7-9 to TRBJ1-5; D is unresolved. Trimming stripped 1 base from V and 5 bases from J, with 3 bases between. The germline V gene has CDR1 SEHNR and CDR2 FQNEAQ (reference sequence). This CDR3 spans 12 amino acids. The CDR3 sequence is CASSLDYQPQHF. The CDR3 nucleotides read TGTGCCAGCAGCTTAGACTATCAGCCCCAGCATTTT.

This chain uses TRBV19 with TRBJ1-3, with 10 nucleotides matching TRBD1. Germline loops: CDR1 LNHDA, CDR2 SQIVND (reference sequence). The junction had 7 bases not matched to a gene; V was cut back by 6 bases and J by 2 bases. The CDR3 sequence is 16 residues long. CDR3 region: CASSSGQGRTGNTIYF. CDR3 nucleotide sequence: TGTGCCAGTAGCTCGGGACAGGGGCGAACTGGAAACACCATATATTTT.

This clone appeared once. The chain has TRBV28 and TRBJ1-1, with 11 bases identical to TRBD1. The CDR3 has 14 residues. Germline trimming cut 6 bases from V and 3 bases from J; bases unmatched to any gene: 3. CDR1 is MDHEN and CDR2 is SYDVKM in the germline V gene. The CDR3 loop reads CASSPGQGDTEAFF. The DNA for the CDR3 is TGTGCCAGCAGCCCGGGACAGGGGGACACTGAAGCTTTCTTT.

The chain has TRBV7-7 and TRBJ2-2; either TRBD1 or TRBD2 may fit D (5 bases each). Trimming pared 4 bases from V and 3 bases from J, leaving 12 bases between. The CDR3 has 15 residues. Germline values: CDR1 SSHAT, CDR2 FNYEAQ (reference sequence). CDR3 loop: CASSSGTHYTGELFF. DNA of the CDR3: TGTGCCAGCAGCTCCGGGACCCATTACACCGGGGAGCTGTTTTTT.